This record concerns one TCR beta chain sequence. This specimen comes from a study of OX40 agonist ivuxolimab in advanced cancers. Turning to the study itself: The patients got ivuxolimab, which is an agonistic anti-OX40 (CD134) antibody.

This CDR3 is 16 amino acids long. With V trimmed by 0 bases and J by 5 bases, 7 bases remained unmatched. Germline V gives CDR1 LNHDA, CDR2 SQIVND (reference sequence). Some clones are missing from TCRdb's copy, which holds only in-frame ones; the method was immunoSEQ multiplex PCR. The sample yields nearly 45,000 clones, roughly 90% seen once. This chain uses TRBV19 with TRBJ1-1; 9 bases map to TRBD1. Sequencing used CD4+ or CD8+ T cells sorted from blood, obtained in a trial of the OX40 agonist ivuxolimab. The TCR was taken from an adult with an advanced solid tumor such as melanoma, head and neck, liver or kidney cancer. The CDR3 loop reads CASSIDLETGGTEAFF. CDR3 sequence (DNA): TGTGCCAGTAGTATAGATCTGGAGACAGGGGGGACTGAAGCTTTCTTT.